One sample yielded the 29 T cell receptor beta chains listed below, sequenced in a study of shared clonotypes between healthy human individuals. The naive CD8 subset, CD45RO-negative cells positively selected for CCR7, excluded terminally differentiated effector memory CD45RA+ cells. Method: immunoSEQ multiplex PCR; TCRdb's copy keeps in-frame clones and lacks some. Of millions of clones listed, around 93% are singletons. Sequencing input: naive CD8+ T cells from PBMCs. The receptors derive from a man between 18 and 29 years old in good health. Some clones in this sample may be carry-over from other donors' samples.

This sequence joins TRBV2 and TRBJ1-1, with a tentative D call TRBD1 (6 bases). Germline V gene lookup returns CDR1 SNHLY and CDR2 FYNNEI. V gave up 6 bases and J gave up 10 bases, with 21 bases separating them. CDR3 length equals 14 residues. This CDR3 is CASSETGMGGPAFF. CDR3 nucleotides: TGTGCCAGCAGCGAAACAGGGATGGGGGGTCCAGCTTTCTTT.

CDR3: CASSPARQAGETQYF. CDR3 nucleotide sequence: TGTGCCAGCAGCCCTGCGAGACAGGCTGGGGAGACCCAGTACTTC. The genes are TRBV7-2 and TRBJ2-5; maybe TRBD1 (6 bases). V shed 5 bases and J shed 5 bases, with 18 bases lying between them. CDR3 length: 15 residues. CDR1 and CDR2 from the germline V gene are SGHTA and FQGNSA.

The genes are TRBV28 and TRBJ1-3; maybe TRBD1 (5 bases). Germline values: CDR1 MDHEN, CDR2 SYDVKM. V was clipped by 7 bases and J by 3 bases, with 16 bases between them. The CDR3 is 15 amino acids. As DNA, the CDR3 is TGTGCCAGCACCACTTGGGGGGGATTTGGAAACACCATATATTTT. It encodes CASTTWGGFGNTIYF.

The gene calls are TRBV29-1 and TRBJ2-1; 8 bases are a match to TRBD1. V trimming: 7 bases; J trimming: 3 bases; junction bases outside the gene matches: 5. The length of the CDR3 is 13 residues. Germline V gene data show CDR1 as SQVTM and CDR2 as ANQGSEA. This CDR3 reads CSGAGTGYNEQFF. In nucleotides, the CDR3 is TGCAGCGGGGCCGGGACAGGCTACAATGAGCAGTTCTTC.

The chain combines TRBV19 with TRBJ2-1, with D unresolved. The CDR3 spans 14 residues. V was cut by 3 bases and J by 6 bases, with 12 bases left in between. Germline CDR1 LNHDA, CDR2 SQIVND (reference sequence). The CDR3 protein is CASSMDHHLNEQFF. The CDR3 DNA sequence: TGTGCCAGTAGTATGGACCACCACCTCAATGAGCAGTTCTTC.

The chain recombines TRBV27 with TRBJ2-7, with 8 bases identical to TRBD1. V dropped 5 bases and J dropped 3; count of bases not matched to a gene: 6. CDR3 length: 14 residues. The germline gives CDR1 MNHEY, CDR2 SMNVEV (reference sequence). This CDR3 is CASSRRGTGYEQYF. The CDR3, as DNA: TGTGCCAGCAGTCGCCGAGGGACAGGCTACGAGCAGTACTTC.

The V call is TRBV11-3, the J call TRBJ2-1; the D is unclear. The germline CDR1 and CDR2 sequences are SGHNT and YENEEA. V was pared by 5 bases and J by 6 bases, with 11 bases between. This CDR3 comprises 13 residues. The CDR3 nucleotides read TGTGCCAGCAGCCACACGGCCCCCAATGAGCAGTTCTTC. Translated: CASSHTAPNEQFF.

This chain uses TRBV7-9 with TRBJ2-4, with unresolved D. CDR1 and CDR2 (germline): SEHNR, FQNEAQ (reference sequence). V lost 2 bases, J lost 7 bases, and 12 bases lay in between. This CDR3 contains 14 residues. In DNA form, the CDR3 reads TGTGCCAGCAGCTTAAGGGAATCCGGGAACATTCAGTACTTC. It codes for CASSLRESGNIQYF.

A word on this clone: Other DNA sequences in this sample translate to the same CDR3. The chain employs TRBV27 and TRBJ2-1, with D unresolved. CDR1 MNHEY and CDR2 SMNVEV come from the germline V gene (reference sequence). V was cut by 3 bases and J by 7 bases, with 7 bases left in between. The CDR3 is 12 residues long. In DNA form, the CDR3 reads TGTGCCAGCAGTTTCCTTGGGAATGAGCAGTTCTTC. It translates to CASSFLGNEQFF.

The chain is built from TRBV6-1 and TRBJ1-5; 7 nucleotides line up with TRBD1. The V and J ends lost 9 bases and 6 bases, in that order; junction bases with no gene match: 11. CDR3 length: 14 amino acids. Germline values: CDR1 MNHNS, CDR2 SASEGT. The CDR3 bases are TGTGCCAGTTATCAGGGGGGATCGTTTCAGCCCCAGCATTTT. Its translation: CASYQGGSFQPQHF.

V is TRBV14 and J is TRBJ2-3; D call uncertain. The germline V gene encodes CDR1 SGHDN and CDR2 FVKESK. The CDR3 length is 15 residues. The V end lost 0 bases, the J end lost 4 bases, and 11 bases lay between the germline ends. Here the CDR3 DNA reads TGTGCCAGCAGCCAAGAGATACGGATCGCAGATACGCAGTATTTT. It encodes CASSQEIRIADTQYF.

The chain has TRBV29-1 and TRBJ2-3, with D unresolved. Trimming stripped 6 bases from V and 4 bases from J, with 8 bases between. Looked up from germline, CDR1 is SQVTM and CDR2 is ANQGSEA. This CDR3 spans 11 amino acids. This CDR3 reads CSVGSADTQYF. CDR3 in DNA: TGCAGCGTCGGGTCCGCAGATACGCAGTATTTT.

This clone was found once. The rearrangement links TRBV9 to TRBJ2-7; 9 bases match TRBD1. CDR3 length equals 17 residues. Germline CDR1 reads SGDLS; CDR2 reads YYNGEE. Trimming cost V 3 bases and J 4 bases; bases outside gene matches: 14. The DNA of the CDR3 is TGTGCCAGCAGCGGTTCGGCGACAGGGGGTCCAACGTACGAGCAGTACTTC. Its translation is CASSGSATGGPTYEQYF.

J is TRBJ2-7 and V is TRBV9; TRBD1 matches 7 bases. With V trimmed by 3 bases and J by 3 bases, 6 bases remained unmatched. This CDR3 comprises 14 residues. Per germline, CDR1 SGDLS and CDR2 YYNGEE. The CDR3 DNA follows: TGTGCCAGCAGCGCACAGGGGTGGGGCTACGAGCAGTACTTC. Encoded protein: CASSAQGWGYEQYF.

The chain uses TRBV5-1 and TRBJ2-7, with a weak D call TRBD2 (5 bases). The CDR3 is 13 amino acids. From germline, CDR1 is SGHRS and CDR2 YFSETQ. V was cut by 4 bases and J by 2 bases, with 10 bases left in between. The CDR3 nucleotides read TGCGCCAGCAGCGGACTTTCCACCTACGAGCAGTACTTC. Translation: CASSGLSTYEQYF.

The chain employs TRBV6-1 and TRBJ1-1; D uncertain. Germline V CDR1 and CDR2: MNHNS, SASEGT. Trimming took off 2 bases at V and 10 bases at J, with 11 bases between the two ends. This CDR3 region has 12 residues. The CDR3 DNA is TGTGCCAGCAGTGAATATTGGTTATCAGCTTTCTTT. Protein: CASSEYWLSAFF.

This chain links TRBV27 with TRBJ2-7; 8 bases fit TRBD2. The length of the CDR3 is 16 residues. From germline, CDR1 is MNHEY and CDR2 SMNVEV (reference sequence). J lost 0 bases, V lost 5 bases, and 9 bases had no gene match. The CDR3 spells CASSPTGTRGSYEQYF. DNA for the CDR3: TGTGCCAGCAGTCCGACCGGGACTAGGGGCTCCTACGAGCAGTACTTC.

V and J are TRBV5-8 and TRBJ1-5; 7 bases match TRBD1. The V gene's germline CDR1 is SGHTS and CDR2 YDEGEE. Losses at the gene ends were 0 bases for V and 11 bases for J; bases not matched to a gene: 8. There are 14 residues in the CDR3. The CDR3 nucleotides read TGTGCCAGCAGCTTGGACAGGTCCAGGGGGGCCCAGCATTTT. Its translation is CASSLDRSRGAQHF.

The chain joins TRBV28 to TRBJ2-7; tentatively, D is TRBD1 (6 bases). V dropped 5 bases and J dropped 4 bases, with 18 bases sitting between them. This CDR3 is 15 amino acids long. Germline values: CDR1 MDHEN, CDR2 SYDVKM. The CDR3 sequence: CASSPLPQGLYEQYF. DNA for the CDR3: TGTGCCAGCAGTCCCCTTCCACAGGGTTTATACGAGCAGTACTTC. Full variable domain (remainder filled in from reference TRBV28 and TRBJ2-7): DVKVTQSSRYLVKRTGEKVFLECVQDMDHENMFWYRQDPGLGLRLIYFSYDVKMKEKGDIPEGYSVSREKKERFSLILESASTNQTSMYLCASSPLPQGLYEQYFGPGTRLTVT.

There are a few counts of this clone. The chain couples TRBV27 to TRBJ1-5; no clear D. The CDR3 is 12 residues long. Trimming shortened V by 6 bases and J by 2 bases, and 5 bases separated the two germline ends. Looked up from germline, CDR1 is MNHEY and CDR2 is SMNVEV (reference sequence). CDR3 loop: CASRTRNQPQHF. The CDR3 DNA reads TGTGCCAGCAGAACGCGCAATCAGCCCCAGCATTTT.

The chain recombines TRBV5-1 with TRBJ2-7; TRBD1 is a possible D gene (6 bases). The germline gives CDR1 SGHRS, CDR2 YFSETQ. The CDR3 length is 14 residues. Trimming took 1 base from V and 2 from J, leaving 10 bases between them. CDR3 residues: CASSLTQGTYEQYF. The CDR3 nucleotides read TGCGCCAGCAGCTTGACTCAGGGGACCTACGAGCAGTACTTC.

The rearrangement uses TRBV6-5 and TRBJ1-4, with D tentatively TRBD1 (5 bases). Germline V gives CDR1 MNHEY, CDR2 SVGAGI. The CDR3 contains 14 residues. V lost 4 bases, J lost 7 bases, and 13 bases lay in between. CDR3 sequence reads: CASSFTGGGEKLFF. In DNA, the CDR3 is TGTGCCAGCAGTTTTACAGGCGGGGGTGAAAAACTGTTTTTT.

This chain joins TRBV6-6 and TRBJ1-2; no reliable D call. Trimming removed 6 bases at V and 8 bases at J, with 16 bases between. The CDR3 is 13 amino acids. Germline V CDR1 and CDR2: MNHNY, SVGAGI (reference sequence). In DNA, the CDR3 is TGTGCCAGCAGGGGAATTTACCTTGACGGCTACACCTTC. Protein sequence: CASRGIYLDGYTF.

The chain recombines TRBV4-3 with TRBJ2-2; D is uncertain. CDR3 length: 17 residues. Germline V gene sequence: CDR1 LGHNA, CDR2 YSLEER. Trimming pared 0 bases from V and 5 bases from J, leaving 16 bases between. The CDR3 here is CASSQDKVPRWTGELFF. In DNA form, the CDR3 reads TGCGCCAGCAGCCAAGATAAAGTCCCTCGGTGGACCGGGGAGCTGTTTTTT.

The chain carries TRBV6-5 and TRBJ2-7; 7 nucleotides agree with TRBD2. The CDR3 sequence is 16 residues long. The V gene end was trimmed by 0 bases and the J gene end by 4 bases; junction bases not matched to a gene: 9. Germline CDR1 is MNHEY and CDR2 is SVGAGI. The DNA for the CDR3 is TGTGCCAGCAGTTACTCGGCGGGGGATCATACTTACGAGCAGTACTTC. Translation: CASSYSAGDHTYEQYF.

This clone was counted a single time. V and J are TRBV9 and TRBJ1-1; no firm D call. Trimming shortened V by 3 bases and J by 2 bases, and 11 bases separated the two germline ends. The CDR3 is 14 residues long. CDR1 is SGDLS and CDR2 is YYNGEE in the germline V gene. CDR3 region: CASSARTDNTEAFF. CDR3 in DNA: TGTGCCAGCAGCGCCCGGACGGATAACACTGAAGCTTTCTTT. Full variable domain (outside the CDR3, taken from reference TRBV9 and TRBJ1-1): DSGVTQTPKHLITATGQRVTLRCSPRSGDLSVYWYQQSLDQGLQFLIQYYNGEERAKGNILERFSAQQFPDLHSELNLSSLELGDSALYFCASSARTDNTEAFFGQGTRLTVV.

This clone appeared a few times. The genes are TRBV29-1 and TRBJ2-7, with 9 bases lining up with TRBD1. The CDR3 extends over 14 amino acids. With 4 bases clipped from V and 1 base from J, the junction kept 5 bases outside the gene matches. CDR1 and CDR2 (germline): SQVTM, ANQGSEA. The CDR3 reads CSVAGTGMSYEQYF. The CDR3 DNA reads as TGCAGCGTTGCGGGGACAGGGATGTCCTACGAGCAGTACTTC.

The CDR3 DNA reads TGTGCCAGCAGCCCCCGGAGGGTATCGGTGGACAATGAGCAGTTCTTC. Translating it yields CASSPRRVSVDNEQFF. The V call is TRBV7-9, the J call TRBJ2-1; a weak D match, TRBD2 (6 bases). The germline V gene has CDR1 SEHNR and CDR2 FQNEAQ (reference sequence). The germline V and J ends were trimmed by 5 bases and 5 bases, with 19 bases remaining between them. The CDR3 has 16 residues.

This chain links TRBV28 with TRBJ2-5; D not certain. V was clipped by 5 bases and J by 5 bases, with 6 bases between them. The germline gives CDR1 MDHEN, CDR2 SYDVKM. This CDR3 is 11 amino acids long. The CDR3 bases are TGTGCCAGCAGTAGGGTGGAGACCCAGTACTTC. Its translation is CASSRVETQYF.